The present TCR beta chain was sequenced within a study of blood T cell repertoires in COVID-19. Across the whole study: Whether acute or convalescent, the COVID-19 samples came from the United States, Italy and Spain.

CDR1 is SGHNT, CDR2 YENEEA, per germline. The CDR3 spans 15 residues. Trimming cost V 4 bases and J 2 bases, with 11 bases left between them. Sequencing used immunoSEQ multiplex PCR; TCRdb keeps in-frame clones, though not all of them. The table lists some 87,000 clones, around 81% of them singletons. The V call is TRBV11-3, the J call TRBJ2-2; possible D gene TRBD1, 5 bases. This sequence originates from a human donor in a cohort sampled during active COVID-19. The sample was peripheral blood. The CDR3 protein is CASSWWTTNTGELFF. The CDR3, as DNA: TGTGCCAGCAGCTGGTGGACAACCAACACCGGGGAGCTGTTTTTT.